This T cell receptor beta chain was documented in a study of regulatory T cells in long-lasting Graves disease. The study's findings and limits: Persistent Graves' patients possessed reduced TCR diversity relative to recently diagnosed ones.

Building the TCR beta libraries relied on iRepertoire HTBI primers, and CDR3 regions underwent Arm-PCR. Per the original data handling: Overall, samples carried 62 TRBV and approximately 14 TRBJ segments. TCRdb passed the multiplex PCR reads through MiXCR, listing each CDR3 protein once. For this entry, the V and J calls and clone size follow TCRdb and not the study's own pipeline. The sample holds 350,000 to 550,000 distinct CDR3 sequences, 15% seen once. Noted time point: newly diagnosed GD, antithyroid drugs for less than 3 months. Making the TCR library involved RNA that had been extracted from PBMCs. Under American Thyroid Association guidelines, Graves' disease was diagnosed. This CDR3 spans 16 amino acids. Trimming shortened V by 6 bases and J by 5 bases, and 19 bases separated the two germline ends. The germline gives CDR1 WNHNN, CDR2 SYGVQD (reference sequence). This clonotype was found a few times. No antigen is known for it.

The same data also contributed to another study, on T cells in Graves' hyperthyroidism and ophthalmopathy.

The clonotype comes from a woman aged 25-40 years with Graves disease. This chain joins TRBV10-1 and TRBJ2-2; TRBD2 is a possible D gene (5 bases). The material sequenced was peripheral blood mononuclear cells (PBMCs), taken at new diagnosis, from a patient treated with antithyroid drugs. The CDR3 sequence: CASSRDPADLTGELFF. The DNA for the CDR3 is TGCGCCAGCAGCCGCGATCCAGCGGACCTGACCGGGGAGCTGTTTTTT.